This TCR beta chain was identified in a study of cytomegalovirus exposure and HLA in healthy donors. The PCR was carried out with 60 Vbeta primers and 13 Jbeta primers. TCRdb's copy holds only in-frame clones and misses some; the assay was immunoSEQ multiplex PCR. The sample shows about 180,000 clones, roughly 80% of them seen only once. Findings of the study overall: According to reports, the classifier identified cytomegalovirus status with high specificity and sensitivity.

As regards this clone: The antigen is undetermined.

The sample taken for sequencing was PBMCs. The receptor's source is a man aged 25 to 40 in good health and CMV-seropositive.

The CDR3, as DNA: TGCAGCGCCGGCGGGGGTAAACAGGATAACGAGCAGTACTTC. Amino acid sequence: CSAGGGKQDNEQYF. The V gene is TRBV29-1, the J gene TRBJ2-7; 7 bases map to TRBD2. The J segment lost 5 bases and the V segment lost 7 bases, leaving 14 bases of the junction unmatched. This CDR3 contains 14 residues. CDR1 is SQVTM and CDR2 is ANQGSEA in the germline V gene.